This TCR beta chain derives from a study of OX40 agonist ivuxolimab in advanced cancers. Assay used: immunoSEQ multiplex PCR; TCRdb lists only in-frame clones, some missing. There are under 65,000 clones in the sample; roughly nine tenths occur only once, and roughly a sixth lies in the top ten. Germline V lookup: CDR1 SGHDN, CDR2 FVKESK. The trim removed 3 bases at V and 2 bases at J, leaving 7 bases unmatched. The length of the CDR3 is 17 residues. Whole-study results and caveats: In CD8+ T cells, expanded clones were on average more numerous than in CD4+.

Comments on this clone: The target antigen is unknown.

The J gene is TRBJ2-2, the V gene TRBV14; TRBD2 matches 9 bases. This receptor was identified in an adult with an advanced solid tumor such as melanoma, head and neck, liver or kidney cancer. The specimen was CD4+ or CD8+ T cells sorted from blood, collected in a trial of the OX40 agonist ivuxolimab. The CDR3 DNA reads TGTGCCAGCAGCCACCCCGGGACTAGCCGAAACACCGGGGAGCTGTTTTTT. Protein: CASSHPGTSRNTGELFF.